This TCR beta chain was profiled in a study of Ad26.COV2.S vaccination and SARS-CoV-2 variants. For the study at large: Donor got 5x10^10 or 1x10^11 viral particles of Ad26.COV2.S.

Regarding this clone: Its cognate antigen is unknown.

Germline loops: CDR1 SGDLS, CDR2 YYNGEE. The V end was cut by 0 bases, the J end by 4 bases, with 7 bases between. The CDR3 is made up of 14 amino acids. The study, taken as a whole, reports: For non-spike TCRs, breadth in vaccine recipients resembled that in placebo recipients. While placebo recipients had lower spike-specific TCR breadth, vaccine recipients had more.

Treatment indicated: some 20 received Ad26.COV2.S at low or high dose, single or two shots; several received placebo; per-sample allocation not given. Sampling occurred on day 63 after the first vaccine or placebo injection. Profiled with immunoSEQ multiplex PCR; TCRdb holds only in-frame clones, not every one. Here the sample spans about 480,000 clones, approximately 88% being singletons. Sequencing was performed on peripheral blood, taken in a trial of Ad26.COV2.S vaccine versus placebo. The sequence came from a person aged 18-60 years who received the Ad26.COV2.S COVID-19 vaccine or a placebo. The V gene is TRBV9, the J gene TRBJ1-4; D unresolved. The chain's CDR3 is CASSVDGGNEKLFF. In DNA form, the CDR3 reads TGTGCCAGCAGCGTAGACGGCGGTAATGAAAAACTGTTTTTT.